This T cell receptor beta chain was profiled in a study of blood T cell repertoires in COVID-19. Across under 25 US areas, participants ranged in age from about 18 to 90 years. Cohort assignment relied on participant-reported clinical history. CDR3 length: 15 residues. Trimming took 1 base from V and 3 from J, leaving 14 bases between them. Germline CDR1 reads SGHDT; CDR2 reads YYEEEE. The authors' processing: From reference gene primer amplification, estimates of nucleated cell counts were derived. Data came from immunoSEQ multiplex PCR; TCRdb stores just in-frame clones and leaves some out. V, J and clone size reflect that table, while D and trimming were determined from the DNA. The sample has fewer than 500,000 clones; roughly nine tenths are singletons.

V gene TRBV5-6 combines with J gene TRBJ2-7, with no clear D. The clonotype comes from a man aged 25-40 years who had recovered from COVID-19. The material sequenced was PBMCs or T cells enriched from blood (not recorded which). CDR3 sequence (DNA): TGTGCCAGCAGCTTGAAAGAGGTGGCATACTACGAGCAGTACTTC. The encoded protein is CASSLKEVAYYEQYF.